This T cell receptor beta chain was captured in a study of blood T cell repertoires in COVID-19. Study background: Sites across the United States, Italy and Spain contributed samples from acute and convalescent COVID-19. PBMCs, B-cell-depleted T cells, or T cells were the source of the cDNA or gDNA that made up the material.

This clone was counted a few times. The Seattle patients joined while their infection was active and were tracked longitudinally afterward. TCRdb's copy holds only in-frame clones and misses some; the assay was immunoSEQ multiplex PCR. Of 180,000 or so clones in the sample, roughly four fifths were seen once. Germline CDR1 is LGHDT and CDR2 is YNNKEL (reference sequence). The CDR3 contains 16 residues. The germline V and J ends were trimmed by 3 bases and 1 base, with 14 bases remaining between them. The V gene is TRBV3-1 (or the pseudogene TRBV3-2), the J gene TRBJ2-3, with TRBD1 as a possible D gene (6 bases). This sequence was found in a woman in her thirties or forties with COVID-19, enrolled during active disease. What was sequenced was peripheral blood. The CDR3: CASSHRRGFGTDTQYF. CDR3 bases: TGTGCCAGCAGCCATCGCAGGGGCTTCGGCACAGATACGCAGTATTTT.